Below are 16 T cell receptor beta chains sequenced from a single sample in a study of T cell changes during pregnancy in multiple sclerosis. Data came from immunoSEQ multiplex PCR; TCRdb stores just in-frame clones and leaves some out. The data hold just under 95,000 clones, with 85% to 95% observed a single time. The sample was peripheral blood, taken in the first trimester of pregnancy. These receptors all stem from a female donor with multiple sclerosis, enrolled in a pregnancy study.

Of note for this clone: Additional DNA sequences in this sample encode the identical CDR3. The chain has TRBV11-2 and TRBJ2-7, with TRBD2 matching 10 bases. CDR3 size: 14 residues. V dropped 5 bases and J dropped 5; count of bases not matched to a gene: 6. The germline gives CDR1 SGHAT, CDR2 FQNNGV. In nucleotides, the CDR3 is TGTGCCAGCAGCCCTAGCGGGAGTATCCACGAGCAGTACTTC. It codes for CASSPSGSIHEQYF.

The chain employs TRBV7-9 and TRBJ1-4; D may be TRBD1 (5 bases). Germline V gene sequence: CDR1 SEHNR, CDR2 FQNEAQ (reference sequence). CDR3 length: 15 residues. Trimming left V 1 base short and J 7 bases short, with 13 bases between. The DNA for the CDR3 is TGTGCCAGCAGCTTAGGGTCTGGGGGAGGTGAAAAACTGTTTTTT. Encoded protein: CASSLGSGGGEKLFF.

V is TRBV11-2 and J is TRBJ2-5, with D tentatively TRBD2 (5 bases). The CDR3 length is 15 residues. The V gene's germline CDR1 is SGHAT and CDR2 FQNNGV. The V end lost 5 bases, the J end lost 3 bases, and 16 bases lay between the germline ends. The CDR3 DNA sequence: TGTGCCAGCAGCCCAAATGAGGGTGGGAAAGAGACCCAGTACTTC. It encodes CASSPNEGGKETQYF.

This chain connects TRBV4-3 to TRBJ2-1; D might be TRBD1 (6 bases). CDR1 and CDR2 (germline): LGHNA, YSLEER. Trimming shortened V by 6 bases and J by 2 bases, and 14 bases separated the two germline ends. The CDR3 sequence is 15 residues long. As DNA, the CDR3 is TGCGCCAGCAGTACCGTTGGGGGCACCTACAATGAGCAGTTCTTC. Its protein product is CASSTVGGTYNEQFF.

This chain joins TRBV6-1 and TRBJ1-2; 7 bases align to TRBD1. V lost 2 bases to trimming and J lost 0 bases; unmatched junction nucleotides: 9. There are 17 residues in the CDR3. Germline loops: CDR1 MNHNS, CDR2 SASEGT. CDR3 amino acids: CASSESPTGQANYGYTF. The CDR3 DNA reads TGTGCCAGCAGTGAATCCCCGACAGGGCAAGCTAACTATGGCTACACCTTC.

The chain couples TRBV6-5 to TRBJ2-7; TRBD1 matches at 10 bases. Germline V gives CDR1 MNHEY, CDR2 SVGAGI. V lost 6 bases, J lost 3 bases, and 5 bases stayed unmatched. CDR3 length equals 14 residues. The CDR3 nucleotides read TGTGCCAGCAGACGGGACAGGGGTTTCTACGAGCAGTACTTC. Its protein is CASRRDRGFYEQYF.

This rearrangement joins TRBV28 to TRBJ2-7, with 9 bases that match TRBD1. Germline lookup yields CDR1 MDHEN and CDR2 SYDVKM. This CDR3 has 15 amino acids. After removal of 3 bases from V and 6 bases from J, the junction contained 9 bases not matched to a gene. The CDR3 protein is CASSFWGQGNAEQYF. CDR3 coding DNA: TGTGCCAGCAGTTTCTGGGGACAGGGTAATGCCGAGCAGTACTTC.

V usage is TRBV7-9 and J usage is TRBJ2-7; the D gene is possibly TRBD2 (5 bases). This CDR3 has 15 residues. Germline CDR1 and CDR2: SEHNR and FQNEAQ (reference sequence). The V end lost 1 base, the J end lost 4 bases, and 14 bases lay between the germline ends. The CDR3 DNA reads TGTGCCAGCAGCTTAGGGGGAGCGAATGGGTACGAGCAGTACTTC. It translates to CASSLGGANGYEQYF.

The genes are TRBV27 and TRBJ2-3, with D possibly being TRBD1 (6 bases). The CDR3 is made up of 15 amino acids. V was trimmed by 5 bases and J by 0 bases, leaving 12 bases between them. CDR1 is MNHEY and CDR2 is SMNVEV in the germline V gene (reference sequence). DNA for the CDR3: TGTGCCAGCAGTGTCCCAGGGGCTAGCACAGATACGCAGTATTTT. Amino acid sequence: CASSVPGASTDTQYF.

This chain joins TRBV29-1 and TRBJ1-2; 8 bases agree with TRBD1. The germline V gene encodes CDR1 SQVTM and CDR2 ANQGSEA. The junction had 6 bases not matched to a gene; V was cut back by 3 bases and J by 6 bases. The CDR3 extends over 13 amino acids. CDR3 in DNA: TGCAGCGTTGACTTTCGGACAGGGAATGGCTACACCTTC. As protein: CSVDFRTGNGYTF. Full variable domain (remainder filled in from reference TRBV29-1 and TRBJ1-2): SAVISQKPSRDICQRGTSLTIQCQVDSQVTMMFWYRQQPGQSLTLIATANQGSEATYESGFVIDKFPISRPNLTFSTLTVSNMSPEDSSIYLCSVDFRTGNGYTFGSGTRLTVV.

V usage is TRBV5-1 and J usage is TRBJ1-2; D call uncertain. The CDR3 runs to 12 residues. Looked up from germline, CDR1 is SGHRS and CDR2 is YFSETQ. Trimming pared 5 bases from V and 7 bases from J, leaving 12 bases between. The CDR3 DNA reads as TGCGCCAGCAGGGGAGAGTTCGGTGGCTACACCTTC. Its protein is CASRGEFGGYTF.

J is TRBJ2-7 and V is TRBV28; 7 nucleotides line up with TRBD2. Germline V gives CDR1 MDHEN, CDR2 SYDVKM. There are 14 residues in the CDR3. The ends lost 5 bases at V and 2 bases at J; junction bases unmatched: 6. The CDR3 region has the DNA TGTGCCAGCAGTCAACTAGCGCCGACCTACGAGCAGTACTTC. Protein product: CASSQLAPTYEQYF.

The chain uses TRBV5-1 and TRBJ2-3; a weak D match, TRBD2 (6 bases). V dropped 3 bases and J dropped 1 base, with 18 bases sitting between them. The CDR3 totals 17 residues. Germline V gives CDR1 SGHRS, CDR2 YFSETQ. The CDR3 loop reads CASSYRGNLGGTDTQYF. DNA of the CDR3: TGCGCCAGCAGCTACCGGGGGAACTTGGGGGGCACAGATACGCAGTATTTT. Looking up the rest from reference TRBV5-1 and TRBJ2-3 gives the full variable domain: KAGVTQTPRYLIKTRGQQVTLSCSPISGHRSVSWYQQTPGQGLQFLFEYFSETQRNKGNFPGRFSGRQFSNSRSEMNVSTLELGDSALYLCASSYRGNLGGTDTQYFGPGTRLTVL.

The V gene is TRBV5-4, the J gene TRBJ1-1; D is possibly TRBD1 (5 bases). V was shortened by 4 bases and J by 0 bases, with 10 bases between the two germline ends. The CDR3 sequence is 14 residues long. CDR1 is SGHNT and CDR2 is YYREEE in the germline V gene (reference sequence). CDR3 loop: CASSNGALNTEAFF. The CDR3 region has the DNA TGTGCCAGCAGCAATGGGGCCCTGAACACTGAAGCTTTCTTT.

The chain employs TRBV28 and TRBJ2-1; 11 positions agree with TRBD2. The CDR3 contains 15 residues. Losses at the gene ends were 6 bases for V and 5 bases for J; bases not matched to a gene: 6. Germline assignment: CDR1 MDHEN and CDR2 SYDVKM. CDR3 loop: CASSDTSGRNNEQFF. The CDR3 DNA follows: TGTGCCAGCAGCGACACTAGCGGGAGAAACAATGAGCAGTTCTTC. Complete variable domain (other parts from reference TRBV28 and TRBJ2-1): DVKVTQSSRYLVKRTGEKVFLECVQDMDHENMFWYRQDPGLGLRLIYFSYDVKMKEKGDIPEGYSVSREKKERFSLILESASTNQTSMYLCASSDTSGRNNEQFFGPGTRLTVL.

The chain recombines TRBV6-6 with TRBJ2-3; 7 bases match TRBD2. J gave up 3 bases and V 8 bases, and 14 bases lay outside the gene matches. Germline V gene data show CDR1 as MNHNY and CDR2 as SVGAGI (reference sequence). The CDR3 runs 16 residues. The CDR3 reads CASYLAGDRWTDTQYF. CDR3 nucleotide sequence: TGTGCCAGCTACCTTGCGGGAGATCGGTGGACAGATACGCAGTATTTT.